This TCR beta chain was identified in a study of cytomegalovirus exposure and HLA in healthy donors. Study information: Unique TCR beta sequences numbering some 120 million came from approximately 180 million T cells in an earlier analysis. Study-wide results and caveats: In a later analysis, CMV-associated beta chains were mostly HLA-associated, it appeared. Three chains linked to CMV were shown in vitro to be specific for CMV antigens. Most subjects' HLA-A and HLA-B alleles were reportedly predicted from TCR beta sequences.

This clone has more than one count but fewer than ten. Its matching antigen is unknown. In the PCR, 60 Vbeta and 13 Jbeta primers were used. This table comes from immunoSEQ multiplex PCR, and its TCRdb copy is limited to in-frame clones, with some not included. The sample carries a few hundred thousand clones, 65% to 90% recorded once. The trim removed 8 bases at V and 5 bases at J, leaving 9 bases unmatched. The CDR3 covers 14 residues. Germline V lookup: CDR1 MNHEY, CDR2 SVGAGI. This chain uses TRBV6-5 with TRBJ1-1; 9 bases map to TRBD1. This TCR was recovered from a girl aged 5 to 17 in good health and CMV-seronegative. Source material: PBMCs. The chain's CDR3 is CASGRDRERTEAFF. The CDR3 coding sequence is TGTGCCAGCGGACGGGACAGGGAGAGGACTGAAGCTTTCTTT.